The sequence of this T cell receptor (beta chain) was determined in a study of blood T cells in healthy people across ages. With 0 bases clipped from V and 2 bases from J, the junction kept 8 bases outside the gene matches. Germline assignment: CDR1 LGHNA and CDR2 YSLEER. The CDR3 sequence is 18 residues long. The sample holds a few counts of this clonotype. Primers used in a second PCR of about 6 to 11 cycles were a sample-barcoded 5' primer and a J-beta primer mix. Each cDNA molecule was tagged by a template-switch adaptor that had 12 random nucleotides. Sequencing of every sample gave 2.5 million or more CDR3-containing paired-end reads. TCRdb itself ran the 5' RACE reads through MiXCR, one entry per CDR3 protein. The sample comprises over 1,500,000 distinct CDR3 sequences, roughly 50% of which are singletons, and less than 2.5% rests with the top ten.

This chain joins TRBV4-3 and TRBJ2-3; 10 positions match TRBD2. Sequencing was carried out using blood. The clonotype originates from a woman aged 40 to 50 in good health. CDR3 loop: CASSQDRLAGALTDTQYF. The CDR3 DNA reads as TGCGCCAGCAGCCAAGATAGGCTAGCGGGGGCCCTCACAGATACGCAGTATTTT.